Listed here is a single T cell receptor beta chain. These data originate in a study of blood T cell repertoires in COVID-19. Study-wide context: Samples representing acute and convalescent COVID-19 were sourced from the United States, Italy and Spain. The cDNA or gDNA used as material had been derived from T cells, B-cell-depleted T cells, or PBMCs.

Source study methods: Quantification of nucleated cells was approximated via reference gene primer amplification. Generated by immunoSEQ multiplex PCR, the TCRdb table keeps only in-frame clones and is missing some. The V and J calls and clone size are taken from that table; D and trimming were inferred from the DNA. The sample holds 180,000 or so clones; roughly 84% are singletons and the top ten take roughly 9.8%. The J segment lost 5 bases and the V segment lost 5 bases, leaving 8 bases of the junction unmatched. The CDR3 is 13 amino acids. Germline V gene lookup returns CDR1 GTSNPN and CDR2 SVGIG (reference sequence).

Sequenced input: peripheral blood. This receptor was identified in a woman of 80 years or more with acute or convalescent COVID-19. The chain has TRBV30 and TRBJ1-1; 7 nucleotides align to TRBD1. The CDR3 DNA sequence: TGTGCCTGGCGTGGGAGGGGGCGTACTGAAGCTTTCTTT. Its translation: CAWRGRGRTEAFF. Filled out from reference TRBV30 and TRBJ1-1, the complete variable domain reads SQTIHQWPATLVQPVGSPLSLECTVEGTSNPNLYWYRQAAGRGLQLLFYSVGIGQISSEVPQNLSASRPQDRQFILSSKKLLLSDSGFYLCAWRGRGRTEAFFGQGTRLTVV.